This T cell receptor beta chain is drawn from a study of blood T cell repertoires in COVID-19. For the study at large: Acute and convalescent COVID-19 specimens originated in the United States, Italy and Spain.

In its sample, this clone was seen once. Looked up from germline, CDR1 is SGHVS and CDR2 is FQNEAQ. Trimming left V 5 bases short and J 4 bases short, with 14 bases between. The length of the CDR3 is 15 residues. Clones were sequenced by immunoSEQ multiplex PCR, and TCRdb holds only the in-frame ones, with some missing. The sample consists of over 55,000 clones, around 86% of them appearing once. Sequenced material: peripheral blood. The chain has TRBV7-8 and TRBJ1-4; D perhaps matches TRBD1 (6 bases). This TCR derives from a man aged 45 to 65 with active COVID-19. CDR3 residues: CASSLRDMNNEKLFF. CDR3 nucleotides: TGTGCCAGCAGCCTACGGGACATGAATAATGAAAAACTGTTTTTT. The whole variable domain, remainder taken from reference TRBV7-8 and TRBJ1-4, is GAGVSQSPRYKVAKRGQDVALRCDPISGHVSLFWYQQALGQGPEFLTYFQNEAQLDKSGLPSDRFFAERPEGSVSTLKIQRTQQEDSAVYLCASSLRDMNNEKLFFGSGTQLSVL.